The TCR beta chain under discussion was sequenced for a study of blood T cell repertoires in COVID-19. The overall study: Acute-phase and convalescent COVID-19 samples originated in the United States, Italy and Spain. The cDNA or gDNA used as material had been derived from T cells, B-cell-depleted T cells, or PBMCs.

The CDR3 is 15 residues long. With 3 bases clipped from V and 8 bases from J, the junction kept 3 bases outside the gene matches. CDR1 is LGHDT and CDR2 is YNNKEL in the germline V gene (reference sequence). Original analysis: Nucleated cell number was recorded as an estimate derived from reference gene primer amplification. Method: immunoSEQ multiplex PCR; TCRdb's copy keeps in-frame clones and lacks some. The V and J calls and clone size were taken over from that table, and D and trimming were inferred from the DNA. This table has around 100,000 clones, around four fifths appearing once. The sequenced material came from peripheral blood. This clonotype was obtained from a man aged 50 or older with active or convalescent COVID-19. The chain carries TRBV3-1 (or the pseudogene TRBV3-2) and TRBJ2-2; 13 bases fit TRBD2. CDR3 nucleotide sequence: TGTGCCAGCAGCCACGGACTAGCGGGAGAAGGGGAGCTGTTTTTT. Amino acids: CASSHGLAGEGELFF.